This T cell receptor (beta chain) is from a study of Ad26.COV2.S vaccination and SARS-CoV-2 variants. Treatment defined: some 20 received Ad26.COV2.S at low or high dose, single or two shots; 5 received placebo; per-sample allocation not given. On day 63 after the first injection, vaccine and placebo recipients gave samples. Clones were read by immunoSEQ multiplex PCR, and TCRdb kept only the in-frame ones, dropping some. This table holds 300,000 to 350,000 clones, more than 85% found once. The receptor was isolated from a person between 18 and 60 years old who received the Ad26.COV2.S COVID-19 vaccine or a placebo. The sequencing used peripheral blood, collected in a trial of Ad26.COV2.S vaccine versus placebo.

The CDR3 DNA reads as TGTGCCAGCAGCTTGTACACAGGCCCGATGAACACTGAAGCTTTCTTT. It translates to CASSLYTGPMNTEAFF. J is TRBJ1-1 and V is TRBV5-8; D may be TRBD1 (5 bases). Per germline, CDR1 SGHTS and CDR2 YDEGEE. The CDR3 totals 16 residues. V was trimmed by 1 base and J by 0 bases, leaving 13 bases between them. The whole variable domain, filled in from reference TRBV5-8 and TRBJ1-1, reads EAGVTQSPTHLIKTRGQQATLRCSPISGHTSVYWYQQALGLGLQFLLWYDEGEERNRGNFPPRFSGRQFPNYSSELNVNALELEDSALYLCASSLYTGPMNTEAFFGQGTRLTVV.